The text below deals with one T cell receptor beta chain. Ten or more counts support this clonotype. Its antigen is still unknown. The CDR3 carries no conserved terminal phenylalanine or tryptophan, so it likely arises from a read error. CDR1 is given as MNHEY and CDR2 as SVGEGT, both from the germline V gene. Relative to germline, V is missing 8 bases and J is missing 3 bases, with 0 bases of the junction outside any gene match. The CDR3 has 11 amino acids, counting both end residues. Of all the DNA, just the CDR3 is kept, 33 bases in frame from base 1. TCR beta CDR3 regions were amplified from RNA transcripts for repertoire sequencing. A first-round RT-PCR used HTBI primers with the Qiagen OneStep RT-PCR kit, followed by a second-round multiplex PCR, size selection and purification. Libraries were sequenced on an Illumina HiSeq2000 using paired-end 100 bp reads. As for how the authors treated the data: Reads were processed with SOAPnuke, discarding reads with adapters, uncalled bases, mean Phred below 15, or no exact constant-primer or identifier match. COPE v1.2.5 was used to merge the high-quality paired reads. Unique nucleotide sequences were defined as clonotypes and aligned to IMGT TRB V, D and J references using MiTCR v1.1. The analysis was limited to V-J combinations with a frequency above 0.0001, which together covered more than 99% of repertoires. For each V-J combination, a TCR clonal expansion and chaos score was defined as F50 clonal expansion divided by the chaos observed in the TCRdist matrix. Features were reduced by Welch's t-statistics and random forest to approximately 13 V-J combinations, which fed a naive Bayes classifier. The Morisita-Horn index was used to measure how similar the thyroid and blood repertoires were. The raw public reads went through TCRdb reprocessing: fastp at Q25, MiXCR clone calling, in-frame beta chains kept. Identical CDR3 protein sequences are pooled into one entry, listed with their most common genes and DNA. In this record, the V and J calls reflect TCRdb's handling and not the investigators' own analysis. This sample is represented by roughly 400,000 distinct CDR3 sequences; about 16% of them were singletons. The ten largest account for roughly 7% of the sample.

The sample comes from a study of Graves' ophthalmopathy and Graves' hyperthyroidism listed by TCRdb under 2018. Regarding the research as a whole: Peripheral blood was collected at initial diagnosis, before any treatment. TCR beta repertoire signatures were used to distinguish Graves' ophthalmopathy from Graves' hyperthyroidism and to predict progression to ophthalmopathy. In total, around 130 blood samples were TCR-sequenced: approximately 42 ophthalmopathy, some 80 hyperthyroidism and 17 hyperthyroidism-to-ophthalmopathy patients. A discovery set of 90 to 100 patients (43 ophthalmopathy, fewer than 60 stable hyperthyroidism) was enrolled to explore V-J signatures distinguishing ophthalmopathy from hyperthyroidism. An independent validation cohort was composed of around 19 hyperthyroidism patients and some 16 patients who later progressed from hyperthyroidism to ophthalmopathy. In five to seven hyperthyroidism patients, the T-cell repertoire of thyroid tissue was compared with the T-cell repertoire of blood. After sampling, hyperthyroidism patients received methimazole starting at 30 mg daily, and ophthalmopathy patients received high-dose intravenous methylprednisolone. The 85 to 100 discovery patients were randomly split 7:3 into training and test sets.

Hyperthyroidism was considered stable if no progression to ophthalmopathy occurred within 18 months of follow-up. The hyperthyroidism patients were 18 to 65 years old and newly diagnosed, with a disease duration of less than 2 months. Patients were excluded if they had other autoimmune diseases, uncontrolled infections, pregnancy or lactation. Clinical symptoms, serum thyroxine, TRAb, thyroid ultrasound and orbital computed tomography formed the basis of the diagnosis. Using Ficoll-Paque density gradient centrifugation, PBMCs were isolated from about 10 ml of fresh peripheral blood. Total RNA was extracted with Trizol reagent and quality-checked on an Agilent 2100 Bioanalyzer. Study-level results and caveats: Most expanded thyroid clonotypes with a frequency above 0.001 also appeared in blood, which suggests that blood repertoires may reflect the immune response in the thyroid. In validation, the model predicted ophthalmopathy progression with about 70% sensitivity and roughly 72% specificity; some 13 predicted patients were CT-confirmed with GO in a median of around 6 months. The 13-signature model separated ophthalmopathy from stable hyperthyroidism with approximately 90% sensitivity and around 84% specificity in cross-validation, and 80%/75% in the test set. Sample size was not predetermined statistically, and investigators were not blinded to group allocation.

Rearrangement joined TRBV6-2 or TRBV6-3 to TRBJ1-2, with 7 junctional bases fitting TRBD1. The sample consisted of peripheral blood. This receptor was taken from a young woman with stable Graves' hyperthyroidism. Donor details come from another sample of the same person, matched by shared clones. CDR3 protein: CASGQDYGYTI. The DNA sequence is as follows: TGTGCCAGCGGACAGGACTATGGCTACACCATC.